This T cell receptor (beta chain) emerged from a study of beta chain features in type 1 diabetes. V was trimmed by 4 bases and J by 6 bases, leaving 10 bases between them. This CDR3 is built from 13 residues. Per germline, CDR1 SGHNT and CDR2 YENEEA. The whole isolated RNA underwent reverse transcription, so sequencing captured expressed TCRB transcripts. The protocol was immunoSEQ multiplex PCR, while the TCRdb copy is restricted to in-frame clones and leaves out a portion. There are around 430,000 clones in the sample; around 30% occur only once, and 0.05% to 0.065% lies in the top ten. The chain employs TRBV11-3 and TRBJ2-1; D remains ambiguous. The source is a man between 18 and 35 years old in good health. Sequencing input: naive CD4+ T cells from blood. CDR3 in DNA: TGTGCCAGCAGCTCCCGGGCTACCAATGAGCAGTTCTTC. Amino acids: CASSSRATNEQFF. The full variable domain, rest sourced from reference TRBV11-3 and TRBJ2-1, is EAGVVQSPRYKIIEKKQPVAFWCNPISGHNTLYWYLQNLGQGPELLIRYENEEAVDDSQLPKDRFSAERLKGVDSTLKIQPAELGDSAVYLCASSSRATNEQFFGPGTRLTVL.